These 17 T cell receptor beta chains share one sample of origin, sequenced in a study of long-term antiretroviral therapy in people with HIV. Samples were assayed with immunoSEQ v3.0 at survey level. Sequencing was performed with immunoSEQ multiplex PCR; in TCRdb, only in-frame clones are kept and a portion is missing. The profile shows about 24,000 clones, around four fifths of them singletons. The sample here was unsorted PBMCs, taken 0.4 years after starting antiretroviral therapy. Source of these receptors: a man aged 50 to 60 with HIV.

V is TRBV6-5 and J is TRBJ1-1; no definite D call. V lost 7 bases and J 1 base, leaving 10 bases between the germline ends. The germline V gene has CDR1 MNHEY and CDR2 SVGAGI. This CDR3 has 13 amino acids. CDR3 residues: CASIKPGNTEAFF. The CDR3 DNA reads TGTGCCAGCATCAAACCGGGGAACACTGAAGCTTTCTTT.

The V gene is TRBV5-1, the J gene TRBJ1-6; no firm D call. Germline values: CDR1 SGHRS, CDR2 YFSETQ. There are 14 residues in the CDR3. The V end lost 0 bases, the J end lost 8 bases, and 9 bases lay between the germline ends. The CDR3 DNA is TGCGCCAGCAGCTTGGACGGTACCTATTCACCCCTCCACTTT. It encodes CASSLDGTYSPLHF.

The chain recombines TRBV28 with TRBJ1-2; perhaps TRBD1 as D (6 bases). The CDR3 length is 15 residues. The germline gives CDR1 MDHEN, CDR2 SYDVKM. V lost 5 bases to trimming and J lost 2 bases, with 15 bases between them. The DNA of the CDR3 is TGTGCCAGCAGTACCCTAGGAGGGGGGAACTATGGCTACACCTTC. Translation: CASSTLGGGNYGYTF.

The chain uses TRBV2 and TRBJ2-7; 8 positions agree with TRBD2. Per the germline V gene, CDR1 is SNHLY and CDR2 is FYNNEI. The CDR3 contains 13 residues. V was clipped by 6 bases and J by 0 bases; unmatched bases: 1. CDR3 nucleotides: TGTGCCAGCAGCGGGGGGGGCTCCTACGAGCAGTACTTC. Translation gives CASSGGGSYEQYF.

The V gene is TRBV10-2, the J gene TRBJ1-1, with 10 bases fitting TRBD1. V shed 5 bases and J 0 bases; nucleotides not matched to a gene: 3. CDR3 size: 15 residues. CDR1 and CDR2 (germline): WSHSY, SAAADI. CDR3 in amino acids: CASSLGQGMNTEAFF. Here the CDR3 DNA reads TGCGCCAGCAGTCTGGGACAGGGGATGAACACTGAAGCTTTCTTT.

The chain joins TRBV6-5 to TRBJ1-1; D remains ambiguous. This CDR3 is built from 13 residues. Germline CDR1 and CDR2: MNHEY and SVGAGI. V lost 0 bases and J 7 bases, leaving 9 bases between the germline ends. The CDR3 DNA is TGTGCCAGCAGTTACTCATCACAGATTGAAGCTTTCTTT. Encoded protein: CASSYSSQIEAFF.

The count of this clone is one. CDR3 in DNA: TGTGCCAGCAGTCAGGGACAAGGGAACACTGAAGCTTTCTTT. Encoded protein: CASSQGQGNTEAFF. The genes are TRBV6-5 and TRBJ1-1; possibly TRBD1 for D (6 bases). Deletions cut 5 bases from V and 1 base from J, with 11 bases between. The CDR3 sequence is 14 residues long. CDR1 and CDR2 (germline): MNHEY, SVGAGI.

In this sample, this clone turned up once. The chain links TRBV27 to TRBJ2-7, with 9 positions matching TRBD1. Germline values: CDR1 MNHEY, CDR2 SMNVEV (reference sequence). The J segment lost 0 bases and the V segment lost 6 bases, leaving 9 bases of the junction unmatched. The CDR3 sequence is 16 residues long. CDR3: CASRAGTGSSSYEQYF. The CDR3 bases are TGTGCCAGCAGGGCCGGGACAGGGTCAAGCTCCTACGAGCAGTACTTC.

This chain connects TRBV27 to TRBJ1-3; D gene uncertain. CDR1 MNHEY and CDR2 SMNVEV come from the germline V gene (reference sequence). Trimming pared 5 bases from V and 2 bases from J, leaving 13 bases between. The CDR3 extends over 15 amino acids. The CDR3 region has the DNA TGTGCCAGCAGTCAGGCTGGGGTCACTGGAAACACCATATATTTT. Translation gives CASSQAGVTGNTIYF.

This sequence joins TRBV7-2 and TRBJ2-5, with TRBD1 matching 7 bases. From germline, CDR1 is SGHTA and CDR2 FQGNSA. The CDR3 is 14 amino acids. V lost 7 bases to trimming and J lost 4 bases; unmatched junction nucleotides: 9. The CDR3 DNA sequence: TGTGCCAGCACCCCAGGGGGATTGGGAGAGACCCAGTACTTC. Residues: CASTPGGLGETQYF.

This CDR3 is CASSSDYEQYF. The CDR3 DNA is TGTGCCAGCAGCTCGGACTACGAGCAGTACTTC. The gene calls are TRBV13 and TRBJ2-7, with D uncertain. CDR3 size: 11 residues. Germline V lookup: CDR1 PRHDT, CDR2 FYEKMQ (reference sequence). V lost 4 bases and J lost 3, with 4 bases in between.

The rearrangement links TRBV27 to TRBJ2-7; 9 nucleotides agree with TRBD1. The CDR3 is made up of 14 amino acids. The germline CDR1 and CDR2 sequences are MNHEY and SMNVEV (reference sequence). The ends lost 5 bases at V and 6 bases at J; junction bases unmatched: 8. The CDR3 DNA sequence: TGTGCCAGCAGTCCCATCCAGACAGGGGGCGAGCAGTACTTC. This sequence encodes CASSPIQTGGEQYF.

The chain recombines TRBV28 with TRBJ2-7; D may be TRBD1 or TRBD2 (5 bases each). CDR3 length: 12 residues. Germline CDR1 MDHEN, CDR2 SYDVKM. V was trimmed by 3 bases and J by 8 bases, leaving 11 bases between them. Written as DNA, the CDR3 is TGTGCCAGCAGTTTTTTTGGGGGAAAGCAGTACTTC. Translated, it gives CASSFFGGKQYF.

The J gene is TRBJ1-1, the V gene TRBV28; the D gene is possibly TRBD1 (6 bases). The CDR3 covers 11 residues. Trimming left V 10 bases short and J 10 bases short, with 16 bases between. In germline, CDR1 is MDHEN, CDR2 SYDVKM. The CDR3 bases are TGTGCCACCGACGGGGGCGATCCAGCTTTCTTT. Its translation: CATDGGDPAFF. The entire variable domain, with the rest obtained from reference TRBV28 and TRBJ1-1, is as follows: DVKVTQSSRYLVKRTGEKVFLECVQDMDHENMFWYRQDPGLGLRLIYFSYDVKMKEKGDIPEGYSVSREKKERFSLILESASTNQTSMYLCATDGGDPAFFGQGTRLTVV.

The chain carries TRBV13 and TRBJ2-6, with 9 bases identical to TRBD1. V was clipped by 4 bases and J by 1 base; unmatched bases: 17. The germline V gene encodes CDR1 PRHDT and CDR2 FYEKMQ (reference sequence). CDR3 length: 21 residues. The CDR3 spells CASSSTLFRDRDRSGANVLTF. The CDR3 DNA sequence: TGTGCCAGCAGCTCAACTCTCTTCCGGGACAGGGATCGGTCTGGGGCCAACGTCCTGACTTTC.

The CDR3, as DNA: TGTGCCAGCAGTCCCCTAGAGAGGGGGTCCTATGGCTACACCTTC. This codes for CASSPLERGSYGYTF. This sequence joins TRBV6-5 and TRBJ1-2, with TRBD1 as a possible D gene (6 bases). Germline CDR1 reads MNHEY; CDR2 reads SVGAGI. V lost 5 bases and J lost 4, with 17 bases in between. The CDR3 extends over 15 amino acids.

This CDR3 is CASSHSNRVWAFF. In DNA, the CDR3 is TGTGCCAGCAGCCATTCCAACAGGGTTTGGGCTTTCTTT. The J gene is TRBJ1-1, the V gene TRBV7-2, with D perhaps matching TRBD1 (6 bases). The germline V gene has CDR1 SGHTA and CDR2 FQGNSA. V lost 5 bases and J 11 bases, leaving 18 bases between the germline ends. The CDR3 totals 13 residues.